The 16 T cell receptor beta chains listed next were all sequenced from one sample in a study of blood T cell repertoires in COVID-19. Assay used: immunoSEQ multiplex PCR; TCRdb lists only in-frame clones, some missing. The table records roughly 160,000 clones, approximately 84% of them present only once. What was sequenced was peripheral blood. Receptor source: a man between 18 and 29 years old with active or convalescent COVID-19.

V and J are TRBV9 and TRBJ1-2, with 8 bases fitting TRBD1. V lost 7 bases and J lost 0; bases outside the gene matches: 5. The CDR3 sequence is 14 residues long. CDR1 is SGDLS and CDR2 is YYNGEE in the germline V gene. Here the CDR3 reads CASAQGASNYGYTF. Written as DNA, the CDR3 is TGTGCCAGCGCCCAGGGGGCCTCTAACTATGGCTACACCTTC.

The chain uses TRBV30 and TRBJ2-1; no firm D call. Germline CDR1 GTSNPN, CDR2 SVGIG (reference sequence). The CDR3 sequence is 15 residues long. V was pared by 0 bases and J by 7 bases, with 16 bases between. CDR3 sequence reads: CAWSVSLRVANEQFF. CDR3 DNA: TGTGCCTGGAGTGTTTCACTGAGAGTAGCAAATGAGCAGTTCTTC.

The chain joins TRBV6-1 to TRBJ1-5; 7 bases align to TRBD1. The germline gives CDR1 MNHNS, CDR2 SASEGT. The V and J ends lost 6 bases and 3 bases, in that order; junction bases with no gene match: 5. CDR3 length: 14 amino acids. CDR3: CASRTTGNNQPQHF. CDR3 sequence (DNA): TGTGCCAGCAGAACGACAGGGAACAATCAGCCCCAGCATTTT.

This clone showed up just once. The CDR3 nucleotides are TGTGCCAGCAGTGGACTCGGGAGGGATCTACGGAATTCACCCCTCCACTTT. Translating gives CASSGLGRDLRNSPLHF. The chain carries TRBV27 and TRBJ1-6, with D uncertain. Trimming stripped 5 bases from V and 7 bases from J, with 21 bases between. The CDR3 consists of 17 residues. Germline V gives CDR1 MNHEY, CDR2 SMNVEV (reference sequence).

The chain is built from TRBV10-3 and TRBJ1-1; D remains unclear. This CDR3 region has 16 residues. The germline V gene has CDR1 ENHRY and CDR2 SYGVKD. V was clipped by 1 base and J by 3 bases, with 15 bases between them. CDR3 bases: TGTGCCATCAGTGAGTATTCGACACTCCTGGACACTGAAGCTTTCTTT. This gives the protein CAISEYSTLLDTEAFF.

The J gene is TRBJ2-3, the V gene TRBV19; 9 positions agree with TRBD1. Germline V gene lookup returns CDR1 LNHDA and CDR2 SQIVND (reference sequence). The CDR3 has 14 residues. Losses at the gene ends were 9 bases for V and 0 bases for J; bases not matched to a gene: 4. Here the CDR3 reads CASSGQGSTDTQYF. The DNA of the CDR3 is TGTGCCAGCTCTGGACAGGGGAGCACAGATACGCAGTATTTT.

The CDR3 nucleotides read TGTGCCAGCAGCCAAGTTTTAGGGGAAATTTACATCTCTGGAAACACCATATATTTT. It yields the protein CASSQVLGEIYISGNTIYF. The chain has TRBV4-2 and TRBJ1-3; D possibly corresponds to TRBD1 (5 bases). CDR1 is LGHNA and CDR2 is YNFKEQ in the germline V gene. The CDR3 covers 19 residues. Between the trimmed V and J ends, which lost 1 base and 0 bases, there was a span of 19 bases.

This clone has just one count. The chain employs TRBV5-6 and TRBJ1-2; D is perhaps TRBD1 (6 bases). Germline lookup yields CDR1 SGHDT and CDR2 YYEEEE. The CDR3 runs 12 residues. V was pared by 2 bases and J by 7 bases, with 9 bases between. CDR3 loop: CASSFGGPGYTF. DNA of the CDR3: TGTGCCAGCAGCTTTGGGGGCCCTGGCTACACCTTC.

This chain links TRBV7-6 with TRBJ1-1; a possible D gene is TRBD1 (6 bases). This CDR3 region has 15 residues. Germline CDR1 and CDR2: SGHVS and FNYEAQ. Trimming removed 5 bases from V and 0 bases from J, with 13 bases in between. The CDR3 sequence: CASSPQGIMNTEAFF. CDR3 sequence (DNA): TGTGCCAGCAGCCCGCAGGGGATTATGAACACTGAAGCTTTCTTT.

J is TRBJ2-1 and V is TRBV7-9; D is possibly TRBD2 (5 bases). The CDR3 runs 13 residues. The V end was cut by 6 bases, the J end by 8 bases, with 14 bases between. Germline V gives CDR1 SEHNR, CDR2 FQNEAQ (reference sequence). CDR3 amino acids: CASRKLGLDEQFF. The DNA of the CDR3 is TGTGCCAGCAGAAAACTAGGTCTCGATGAGCAGTTCTTC.

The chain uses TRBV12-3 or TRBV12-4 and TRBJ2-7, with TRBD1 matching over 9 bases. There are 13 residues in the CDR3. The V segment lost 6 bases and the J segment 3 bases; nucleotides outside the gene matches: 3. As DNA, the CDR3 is TGTGCCAGCAGGGGACAGGGTGGCTACGAGCAGTACTTC. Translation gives CASRGQGGYEQYF.

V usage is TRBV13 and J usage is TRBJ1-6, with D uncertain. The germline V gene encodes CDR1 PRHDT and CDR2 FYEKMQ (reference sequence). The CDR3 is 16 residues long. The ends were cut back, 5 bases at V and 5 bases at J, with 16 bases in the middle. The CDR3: CASSPGGRGNNSPLHF. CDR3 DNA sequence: TGTGCCAGCAGCCCAGGAGGGCGGGGTAATAATTCACCCCTCCACTTT.

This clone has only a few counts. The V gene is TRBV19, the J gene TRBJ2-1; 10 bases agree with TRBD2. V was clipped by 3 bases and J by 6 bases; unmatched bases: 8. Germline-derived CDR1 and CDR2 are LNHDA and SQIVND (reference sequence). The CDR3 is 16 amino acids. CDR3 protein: CASSMGTSAWSNEQFF. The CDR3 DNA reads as TGTGCCAGTAGTATGGGGACTAGCGCCTGGTCCAATGAGCAGTTCTTC. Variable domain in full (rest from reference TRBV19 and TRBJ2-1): DGGITQSPKYLFRKEGQNVTLSCEQNLNHDAMYWYRQDPGQGLRLIYYSQIVNDFQKGDIAEGYSVSREKKESFPLTVTSAQKNPTAFYLCASSMGTSAWSNEQFFGPGTRLTVL.

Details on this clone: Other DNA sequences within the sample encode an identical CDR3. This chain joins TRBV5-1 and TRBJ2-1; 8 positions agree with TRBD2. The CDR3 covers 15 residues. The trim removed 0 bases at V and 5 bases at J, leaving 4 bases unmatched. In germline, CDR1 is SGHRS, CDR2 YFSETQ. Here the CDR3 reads CASSLARGGNNEQFF. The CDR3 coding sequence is TGCGCCAGCAGCTTGGCCCGGGGGGGCAACAATGAGCAGTTCTTC.

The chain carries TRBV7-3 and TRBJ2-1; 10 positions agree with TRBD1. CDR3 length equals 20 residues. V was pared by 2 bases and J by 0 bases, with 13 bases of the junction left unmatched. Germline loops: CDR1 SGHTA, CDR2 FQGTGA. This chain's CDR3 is CASSLWGTGVSRGSYNEQFF. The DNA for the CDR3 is TGTGCCAGCAGCTTATGGGGGACAGGGGTCTCAAGGGGCTCCTACAATGAGCAGTTCTTC.

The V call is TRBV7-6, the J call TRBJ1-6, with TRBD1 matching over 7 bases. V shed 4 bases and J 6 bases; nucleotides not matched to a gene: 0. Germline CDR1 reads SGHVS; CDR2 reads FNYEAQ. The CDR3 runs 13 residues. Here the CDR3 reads CASSWDSNSPLHF. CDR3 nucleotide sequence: TGTGCCAGCAGCTGGGACAGTAATTCACCCCTCCACTTT.